The TCR beta chain under discussion was sequenced for a study of blood T cell repertoires in COVID-19. The overall study: PBMCs, B-cell-depleted T cells, or T cells provided the cDNA or gDNA that made up the material.

The authors' processing: The assay estimated nucleated cells by amplifying reference gene primers. TCRdb's copy holds only in-frame clones and misses some; the assay was immunoSEQ multiplex PCR. Clone size and V and J calls were adopted from that table, with D and trimming inferred from the DNA. The sample has roughly 160,000 clones; 70% to 90% are singletons. Patients from Seattle were sampled longitudinally, starting during active infection. Germline-derived CDR1 and CDR2 are LNHDA and SQIVND (reference sequence). CDR3 length equals 15 residues. V was pared by 4 bases and J by 6 bases, with 18 bases between.

This chain links TRBV19 with TRBJ1-2; possibly TRBD1 for D (6 bases). The sample taken for sequencing was peripheral blood. This receptor was taken from a woman between 45 and 60 years old with COVID-19, enrolled during active disease. The CDR3 here is CASSTLGGGEDGYTF. DNA for the CDR3: TGTGCCAGTAGTACCCTGGGGGGGGGCGAGGATGGCTACACCTTC.